This TCR beta chain came from a study of PD-1 blockade in classical Hodgkin lymphoma. Overall study results and limits: At C4D1, TCR diversity had climbed significantly for CD4+ cells, though not for CD8+ cells. Nivolumab initiation under 1 year post-ASCT meant exclusion.

Details on this clone: What it binds is not known.

In germline, CDR1 is MDHEN, CDR2 SYDVKM. The CDR3 is 14 residues long. V was trimmed by 6 bases and J by 5 bases, leaving 14 bases between them. TCRdb's table, derived via immunoSEQ multiplex PCR, lists solely in-frame clones and lacks some. The repertoire includes approximately 65,000 clones, approximately 92% of them detected once, and roughly 8% sits in the top ten. Time point indicated: cycle 4 day 1 (C4D1), after less than seven weeks of nivolumab. Each patient's relapse followed autologous stem cell transplantation, and brentuximab vedotin exposure varied. This TCR was recovered from a human donor with classical Hodgkin lymphoma. The sample here was peripheral blood mononuclear cells (PBMCs), taken before the fourth cycle of nivolumab. This rearrangement joins TRBV28 to TRBJ2-1, with D unclear. The CDR3 nucleotides are TGTGCCAGCAGCCGGGCGGCGGTCGACAATGAGCAGTTCTTC. Amino acids: CASSRAAVDNEQFF.